What follows are 23 T cell receptor beta chains derived from one specimen sequenced in a study of blood T cell repertoires in COVID-19. Assay used: immunoSEQ multiplex PCR; TCRdb lists only in-frame clones, some missing. This sample yields over 250,000 clones, of which around 84% are seen a single time; over 1.1% belongs to the top ten. Sequencing used peripheral blood. The receptors shown here come from a human donor with COVID-19, enrolled during active disease. The donor label of this sample is uncertain.

This chain uses TRBV6-5 with TRBJ1-5; D is undetermined. Per the germline V gene, CDR1 is MNHEY and CDR2 is SVGAGI. V shed 8 bases and J shed 4 bases, with 15 bases lying between them. The CDR3 covers 14 residues. In DNA, the CDR3 is TGTGCCAGCGCGGGAATCGGAGCGAATCAGCCCCAGCATTTT. The encoded protein is CASAGIGANQPQHF.

The chain couples TRBV7-2 to TRBJ2-7, with 12 bases identical to TRBD2. This CDR3 has 15 amino acids. The ends lost 5 bases at V and 3 bases at J; junction bases unmatched: 5. Germline assignment: CDR1 SGHTA and CDR2 FQGNSA. The CDR3 region is CASSPRLAGVYEQYF. CDR3 DNA sequence: TGTGCCAGCAGCCCCAGACTAGCGGGAGTCTACGAGCAGTACTTC.

The V call is TRBV9, the J call TRBJ1-1, with TRBD1 identical over 7 bases. The V segment lost 2 bases and the J segment 10 bases; nucleotides outside the gene matches: 11. Looked up from germline, CDR1 is SGDLS and CDR2 is YYNGEE. The CDR3 is 14 amino acids. CDR3 amino acids: CASSVDGGGLGAFF. The CDR3 DNA sequence: TGTGCCAGCAGCGTGGATGGAGGGGGCCTCGGAGCTTTCTTT.

The CDR3 sequence: CASSGLDRAAYGYTF. The CDR3 coding sequence is TGTGCCAGTAGTGGCCTTGACAGGGCAGCTTATGGCTACACCTTC. The rearrangement links TRBV19 to TRBJ1-2; 7 bases match TRBD1. Germline V gene data show CDR1 as LNHDA and CDR2 as SQIVND (reference sequence). The CDR3 totals 15 residues. J lost 5 bases, V lost 5 bases, and 11 bases had no gene match.

This chain links TRBV6-5 with TRBJ1-3; 8 bases are shared with TRBD1. CDR3 length equals 14 residues. The junction had 3 bases not matched to a gene; V was cut back by 7 bases and J by 1 base. The germline gives CDR1 MNHEY, CDR2 SVGAGI. CDR3 nucleotides: TGTGCCAGCAACAGGGGGAGATCTGGAAACACCATATATTTT. It is translated as CASNRGRSGNTIYF.

The chain employs TRBV7-2 and TRBJ1-5; TRBD1 matches 12 bases. Trimming removed 5 bases from V and 7 bases from J; junction bases left unmatched: 9. The CDR3 sequence is 16 residues long. Per the germline V gene, CDR1 is SGHTA and CDR2 is FQGNSA. The CDR3 DNA reads as TGTGCCAGCAGCATGCGGGACAGGGGGCGTCGACAGCCCCAGCATTTT. It is translated as CASSMRDRGRRQPQHF.

CDR3 loop: CASSPGRADTEAFF. CDR3 in DNA: TGCGCCAGCAGCCCCGGCAGGGCGGACACTGAAGCTTTCTTT. The chain uses TRBV5-1 and TRBJ1-1; D might be TRBD1 (5 bases). The germline V gene has CDR1 SGHRS and CDR2 YFSETQ. CDR3 length: 14 residues. V was cut by 4 bases and J by 3 bases, with 13 bases left in between.

This chain joins TRBV19 and TRBJ2-1, with 10 bases identical to TRBD2. Per germline, CDR1 LNHDA and CDR2 SQIVND (reference sequence). CDR3 length: 18 amino acids. Trimming removed 6 bases from V and 0 bases from J; junction bases left unmatched: 11. The CDR3 DNA follows: TGTGCCAGTAGCCCTAAGACTAGCGGGTTCTACTCCTACAATGAGCAGTTCTTC. This encodes CASSPKTSGFYSYNEQFF.

This clone appeared a few times. V usage is TRBV7-3 and J usage is TRBJ2-1, with 8 bases identical to TRBD2. Germline CDR1 and CDR2: SGHTA and FQGTGA. The J segment lost 8 bases and the V segment lost 5 bases, leaving 11 bases of the junction unmatched. The CDR3 totals 15 residues. CDR3 protein: CASSPNGGRYHEQFF. CDR3 nucleotide sequence: TGTGCCAGCAGCCCAAATGGCGGGAGGTACCATGAGCAGTTCTTC.

The J gene is TRBJ1-2, the V gene TRBV7-3, with 7 bases matching TRBD1. The CDR3 is 16 amino acids. The ends lost 5 bases at V and 5 bases at J; junction bases unmatched: 14. The germline V gene encodes CDR1 SGHTA and CDR2 FQGTGA. The CDR3 loop reads CASSLRPGTAGYGYTF. CDR3 nucleotides: TGTGCCAGCAGCCTGAGGCCGGGGACAGCAGGATATGGCTACACCTTC.

This clone was seen a single time. This chain uses TRBV20-1 with TRBJ2-3; TRBD2 aligns across 14 bases. CDR1 DFQATT and CDR2 SNEGSKA come from the germline V gene (reference sequence). V dropped 3 bases and J dropped 5; count of bases not matched to a gene: 7. The CDR3 spans 16 residues. In DNA, the CDR3 is TGCAGTGCTAGTGGTTCGGGACTAGCGGGAGTAGATACGCAGTATTTT. This translates into CSASGSGLAGVDTQYF.

The chain combines TRBV7-8 with TRBJ1-5; D call uncertain. The V gene's germline CDR1 is SGHVS and CDR2 FQNEAQ. The CDR3 is 17 amino acids. Trimming left V 5 bases short and J 6 bases short, with 23 bases between. The CDR3 here is CASSPQSPGGSGQPQHF. The CDR3 coding sequence is TGTGCCAGCAGCCCCCAATCGCCGGGCGGTAGCGGTCAGCCCCAGCATTTT.

This chain's CDR3 is CASSSLPRQGNQPQHF. CDR3 coding DNA: TGTGCCAGCAGTTCCCTCCCACGACAGGGCAATCAGCCCCAGCATTTT. This rearrangement joins TRBV6-5 to TRBJ1-5; D may be TRBD1 (6 bases). The ends were cut back, 4 bases at V and 2 bases at J, with 15 bases in the middle. The CDR3 runs to 16 residues. Germline CDR1 is MNHEY and CDR2 is SVGAGI.

This chain links TRBV15 with TRBJ2-2; TRBD2 aligns across 8 bases. The CDR3 extends over 17 amino acids. With V trimmed by 0 bases and J by 4 bases, 7 bases remained unmatched. The germline V gene has CDR1 LNHNV and CDR2 YYDKDF (reference sequence). In nucleotides, the CDR3 is TGTGCCACCAGCAGAGATCGGAATAGCGGGGTCACCGGGGAGCTGTTTTTT. Amino acids: CATSRDRNSGVTGELFF.

The chain uses TRBV15 and TRBJ1-2; 8 bases map to TRBD1. The germline CDR1 and CDR2 sequences are LNHNV and YYDKDF (reference sequence). The CDR3 sequence is 15 residues long. J gave up 2 bases and V 3 bases, and 5 bases lay outside the gene matches. This CDR3 is CATSSSDRVNYGYTF. The DNA for the CDR3 is TGTGCCACCAGCAGTTCGGACAGGGTGAACTATGGCTACACCTTC.

The chain uses TRBV5-1 and TRBJ2-3; 9 bases are shared with TRBD2. CDR1 is SGHRS and CDR2 is YFSETQ in the germline V gene. CDR3 length equals 14 residues. Unmatched junction bases numbered 9, after V lost 7 bases and J lost 6 bases. DNA of the CDR3: TGCGCCAGCGGTTATAGCGGGAGAGGGGATACGCAGTATTTT. Its protein is CASGYSGRGDTQYF.

Worth noting for this clone: This may be a read error, as it is one base from a much larger clone. This same CDR3 is encoded by further DNA sequences in the sample. The V and J genes are TRBV7-3 and TRBJ2-1; TRBD2 matches at 7 bases. CDR1 and CDR2 from the germline V gene are SGHTA and FQGTGA. After removal of 2 bases from V and 0 bases from J, the junction contained 1 base not matched to a gene. The length of the CDR3 is 15 residues. The CDR3 loop reads CASSLGGGSYNEQFF. CDR3 coding DNA: TGTGCCAGCAGCTTAGGCGGGGGCTCCTACAATGAGCAGTTCTTC. The full variable domain, rest sourced from reference TRBV7-3 and TRBJ2-1, is GAGVSQTPSNKVTEKGKYVELRCDPISGHTALYWYRQSLGQGPEFLIYFQGTGAADDSGLPNDRFFAVRPEGSVSTLKIQRTERGDSAVYLCASSLGGGSYNEQFFGPGTRLTVL.

V is TRBV5-1 and J is TRBJ1-1; 8 bases agree with TRBD1. After removal of 4 bases from V and 10 bases from J, the junction contained 12 bases not matched to a gene. Germline CDR1 reads SGHRS; CDR2 reads YFSETQ. The CDR3 loop spans 14 amino acids. CDR3 region: CASSLYLTGGRAFF. As DNA, the CDR3 is TGCGCCAGCAGCCTATACCTAACAGGGGGGAGAGCTTTCTTT.

J is TRBJ2-1 and V is TRBV18; 7 positions agree with TRBD2. Germline V gene lookup returns CDR1 KGHSH and CDR2 LQKENI. With V trimmed by 2 bases and J by 7 bases, 8 bases remained unmatched. This CDR3 has 15 residues. The CDR3 reads CASSPWGGSGNEQFF. The CDR3 nucleotides read TGTGCCAGCTCACCATGGGGCGGGAGTGGTAATGAGCAGTTCTTC.

Concerning this clone itself: Other DNA sequences from this sample encode an identical CDR3 as well. The chain has TRBV7-9 and TRBJ2-7; unclear D gene. Germline V gives CDR1 SEHNR, CDR2 FQNEAQ (reference sequence). Trimming left V 6 bases short and J 2 bases short, with 5 bases between. This CDR3 region has 11 residues. The CDR3 DNA reads as TGTGCCAGCAGTCCCGCCTACGAGCAGTACTTC. It specifies CASSPAYEQYF.

The chain recombines TRBV7-3 with TRBJ2-1; 9 bases fit TRBD2. The germline V gene has CDR1 SGHTA and CDR2 FQGTGA. This CDR3 comprises 16 residues. V lost 5 bases to trimming and J lost 4 bases; unmatched junction nucleotides: 9. CDR3 loop: CASSPERGAPYNEQFF. CDR3 coding DNA: TGTGCCAGCAGCCCGGAGCGGGGGGCGCCGTACAATGAGCAGTTCTTC. The whole variable domain, remainder taken from reference TRBV7-3 and TRBJ2-1, is GAGVSQTPSNKVTEKGKYVELRCDPISGHTALYWYRQSLGQGPEFLIYFQGTGAADDSGLPNDRFFAVRPEGSVSTLKIQRTERGDSAVYLCASSPERGAPYNEQFFGPGTRLTVL.

This chain joins TRBV6-5 and TRBJ1-3, with a possible D match to TRBD1 (5 bases). Trimming took 1 base from V and 0 from J, leaving 10 bases between them. The germline CDR1 and CDR2 sequences are MNHEY and SVGAGI. The CDR3 spans 16 residues. CDR3 in DNA: TGTGCCAGCAGTTACTACGCGGGGCACTCTGGAAACACCATATATTTT. Its translation: CASSYYAGHSGNTIYF.

The table lists this clone with a count of one. The chain carries TRBV7-2 and TRBJ1-1; no reliable D call. In germline, CDR1 is SGHTA, CDR2 FQGNSA. The CDR3 runs to 14 residues. The V end was cut by 6 bases, the J end by 0 bases, with 11 bases between. CDR3 in DNA: TGTGCCAGCAGACGACCCGGAGTGAACACTGAAGCTTTCTTT. Translation gives CASRRPGVNTEAFF.